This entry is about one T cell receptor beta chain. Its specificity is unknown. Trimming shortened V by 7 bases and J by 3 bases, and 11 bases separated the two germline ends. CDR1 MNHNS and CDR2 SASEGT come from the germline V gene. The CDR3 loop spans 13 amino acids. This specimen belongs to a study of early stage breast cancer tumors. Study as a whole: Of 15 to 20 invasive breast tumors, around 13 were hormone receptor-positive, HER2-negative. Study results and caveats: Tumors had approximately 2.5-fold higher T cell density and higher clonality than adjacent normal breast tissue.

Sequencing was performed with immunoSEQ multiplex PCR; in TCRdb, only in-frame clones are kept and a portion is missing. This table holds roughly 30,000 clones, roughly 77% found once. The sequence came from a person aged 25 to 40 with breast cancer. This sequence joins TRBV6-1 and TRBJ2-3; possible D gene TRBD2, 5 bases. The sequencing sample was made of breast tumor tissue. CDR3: CASNRGRTDTQYF. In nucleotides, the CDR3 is TGTGCCAGCAACCGGGGAAGGACAGATACGCAGTATTTT.